Below, 28 T cell receptor beta chains from the same sample are listed, as sequenced in a study of brain T cells in children with intractable seizures (dated by TCRdb to about 2021). The library came from the immunoSEQ multiplex PCR assay. This immuneACCESS table, as held by TCRdb, lists in-frame sequences with V and J called but not all clones. Of the missing ones, under half trace to an unresolved V gene in checked studies; the others have no known cause. This sample holds about 320,000 clones; about 93% were observed only once. 5.5% to 6% of the sample is held by the ten biggest clonotypes. The time point label, read with the paper, signifies: blood from clinic visit 5 months post-surgery; TSC patient then seizure free. Sequenced material: peripheral blood, taken 4 to 5 months after surgery. These receptors were obtained from a boy in the first two years of life with tuberous sclerosis and intractable seizures.

The gene calls are TRBV11-2 and TRBJ2-7; D might be TRBD2 (7 bases). CDR1 SGHAT and CDR2 FQNNGV come from the germline V gene. The CDR3 spans 14 residues. V gave up 3 bases and J gave up 5 bases, with 14 bases separating them. The CDR3 DNA sequence: TGTGCCAGCAGCTTGGCGGGGGCGGCGAACGAGCAGTACTTC. It translates to CASSLAGAANEQYF.

This chain uses TRBV5-1 with TRBJ2-5, with 10 nucleotides matching TRBD2. The CDR3 extends over 17 amino acids. Germline-derived CDR1 and CDR2 are SGHRS and YFSETQ. After removal of 0 bases from V and 2 bases from J, the junction contained 7 bases not matched to a gene. Here the CDR3 reads CASSLVPAGGPQETQYF. The CDR3 nucleotides read TGCGCCAGCAGCTTGGTCCCAGCGGGAGGGCCACAAGAGACCCAGTACTTC.

The V and J genes are TRBV3-1 (or the pseudogene TRBV3-2) and TRBJ2-2; D not certain. V lost 1 base, J lost 0 bases, and 0 bases lay in between. This CDR3 region has 13 residues. CDR1 LGHDT and CDR2 YNNKEL come from the germline V gene (reference sequence). The CDR3 DNA follows: TGTGCCAGCAGCCAAGCGAACACCGGGGAGCTGTTTTTT. It is translated as CASSQANTGELFF.

This rearrangement joins TRBV18 to TRBJ1-1; D gene uncertain. The V gene lost 3 bases and the J gene lost 1 base, with 9 bases spanning the gap. The CDR3 has 14 residues. The V gene's germline CDR1 is KGHSH and CDR2 LQKENI. The CDR3 protein is CASSPGVTNTEAFF. The CDR3 region has the DNA TGTGCCAGCTCACCGGGTGTAACGAACACTGAAGCTTTCTTT.

J is TRBJ2-1 and V is TRBV1; TRBD2 is the table's D call, not checked against the DNA. TRBV1 is shown as a pseudogene. This CDR3 contains 17 residues. The CDR3 DNA follows: TGCACCAGCAGCCAAATAAGGAATTATAGCTATTACAATGAGCAGTTCTTC. It specifies CTSSQIRNYSYYNEQFF.

The genes are TRBV25-1 and TRBJ2-2; 10 bases are shared with TRBD1. The CDR3 is made up of 16 amino acids. CDR1 MGHDK and CDR2 SYGVNS come from the germline V gene. V lost 8 bases, J lost 6 bases, and 12 bases stayed unmatched. The CDR3 protein is CASGGDRGHTAGELFF. The CDR3 bases are TGTGCCAGCGGAGGAGACAGGGGGCATACGGCCGGGGAGCTGTTTTTT.

The chain uses TRBV3-1 (or the pseudogene TRBV3-2) and TRBJ1-1; D ambiguous. The CDR3 consists of 16 residues. V shed 2 bases and J shed 2 bases, with 15 bases lying between them. Germline CDR1 LGHDT, CDR2 YNNKEL (reference sequence). The CDR3 coding sequence is TGTGCCAGCAGCCAAAGGCGCCCTGGGCAAAACACTGAAGCTTTCTTT. It translates to CASSQRRPGQNTEAFF.

The chain is built from TRBV7-3 and TRBJ2-2; perhaps TRBD2 as D (5 bases). Trimming removed 5 bases at V and 2 bases at J, with 18 bases between. Germline V lookup: CDR1 SGHTA, CDR2 FQGTGA. This CDR3 spans 17 amino acids. The CDR3: CASSPHPGLANTGELFF. As DNA, the CDR3 is TGTGCCAGCAGCCCCCACCCCGGGCTAGCTAACACCGGGGAGCTGTTTTTT.

The V call is TRBV6-1, the J call TRBJ2-7, with 8 bases aligning to TRBD2. The ends lost 0 bases at V and 3 bases at J; junction bases unmatched: 7. The CDR3 spans 16 residues. In germline, CDR1 is MNHNS, CDR2 SASEGT. DNA for the CDR3: TGTGCCAGCAGTGAAGCCACGGGAGGGGGATACTACGAGCAGTACTTC. Amino acid sequence: CASSEATGGGYYEQYF.

This clone was found a few times. The V gene is TRBV5-1, the J gene TRBJ1-3; TRBD1 is a possible D gene (5 bases). The CDR3 is 15 residues long. Between the trimmed V and J ends, which lost 4 bases and 0 bases, there was a span of 11 bases. CDR1 is SGHRS and CDR2 is YFSETQ in the germline V gene. For the CDR3, the DNA is TGCGCCAGCAGCGCGAACACAGGCTCTGGAAACACCATATATTTT. Translation: CASSANTGSGNTIYF.

The chain is built from TRBV18 and TRBJ2-1; a possible D gene is TRBD2 (6 bases). Germline values: CDR1 KGHSH, CDR2 LQKENI. This CDR3 is built from 13 residues. V dropped 2 bases and J dropped 7 bases, with 9 bases sitting between them. CDR3 loop: CASSPIGGNEQFF. The DNA for the CDR3 is TGTGCCAGCTCACCAATCGGAGGGAATGAGCAGTTCTTC. Drawing the rest from reference TRBV18 and TRBJ2-1, the complete variable domain is NAGVMQNPRHLVRRRGQEARLRCSPMKGHSHVYWYRQLPEEGLKFMVYLQKENIIDESGMPKERFSAEFPKEGPSILRIQQVVRGDSAAYFCASSPIGGNEQFFGPGTRLTVL.

DNA of the CDR3: TGCGCCAGCAGCTTGGCCCCGGCAGGGGGGCCCTACGAGCAGTACTTC. Amino acids: CASSLAPAGGPYEQYF. The V gene is TRBV5-1, the J gene TRBJ2-7; D may be TRBD1 (7 bases). This CDR3 has 16 residues. Germline loops: CDR1 SGHRS, CDR2 YFSETQ. Deletions cut 0 bases from V and 2 bases from J, with 15 bases between.

The chain uses TRBV9 and TRBJ1-1; D not certain. The germline V gene has CDR1 SGDLS and CDR2 YYNGEE. V lost 0 bases and J lost 6, with 9 bases in between. This CDR3 is 13 amino acids long. This CDR3 is CASSVVGYSEAFF. CDR3 nucleotides: TGTGCCAGCAGCGTAGTAGGGTATTCTGAAGCTTTCTTT.

CDR3 DNA: TGTGCCAGCAGCTCATGGGGGGATACGCAGTATTTT. This encodes CASSSWGDTQYF. The chain is built from TRBV9 and TRBJ2-3, with D perhaps matching TRBD1 or TRBD2 (5 bases each). Looked up from germline, CDR1 is SGDLS and CDR2 is YYNGEE. V lost 4 bases to trimming and J lost 6 bases, with 9 bases between them. The CDR3 totals 12 residues.

V is TRBV6-5 and J is TRBJ2-1; a possible D gene is TRBD2 (7 bases). CDR1 and CDR2 (germline): MNHEY, SVGAGI. The CDR3 sequence is 15 residues long. V lost 3 bases to trimming and J lost 3 bases, with 12 bases between them. CDR3: CASSYQAGHYNEQFF. In DNA form, the CDR3 reads TGTGCCAGCAGTTATCAAGCGGGACACTACAATGAGCAGTTCTTC.

The gene calls are TRBV28 and TRBJ2-2; the D is unclear. Germline V lookup: CDR1 MDHEN, CDR2 SYDVKM. The CDR3 covers 13 residues. V was shortened by 3 bases and J by 1 base, with 3 bases between the two germline ends. The CDR3 DNA reads as TGTGCCAGCAGTTTTGGGAACACCGGGGAGCTGTTTTTT. Residues: CASSFGNTGELFF.

The rearrangement joins TRBV21-1 to TRBJ2-6. TRBV21-1 is a documented pseudogene. The CDR3 runs 14 residues. The CDR3 nucleotides are TGTGCCAGCAGCCTTCGGGACCGCGACTACGTCCTGACTTTC. Its protein is CASSLRDRDYVLTF.

The chain has TRBV5-6 and TRBJ2-3, with unresolved D. There are 12 residues in the CDR3. The germline V and J ends were trimmed by 2 bases and 2 bases, with 3 bases remaining between them. Germline CDR1 reads SGHDT; CDR2 reads YYEEEE. For the CDR3, the DNA is TGTGCCAGCAGCTTCGACACAGATACGCAGTATTTT. This codes for CASSFDTDTQYF.

This clone has only one observation. This sequence joins TRBV5-6 and TRBJ1-1, with D unresolved. Germline loops: CDR1 SGHDT, CDR2 YYEEEE. The V end lost 4 bases, the J end lost 3 bases, and 7 bases lay between the germline ends. This CDR3 contains 12 residues. CDR3 protein: CASSAGDTEAFF. For the CDR3, the DNA is TGTGCCAGCAGCGCCGGGGACACTGAAGCTTTCTTT.

The DNA for the CDR3 is TGTGCCAGCAGTTACGATGAGCAGTTCTTC. Translated, it gives CASSYDEQFF. V is TRBV6-6 and J is TRBJ2-1; D not certain. This CDR3 has 10 amino acids. The germline gives CDR1 MNHNY, CDR2 SVGAGI (reference sequence). The V end was cut by 2 bases, the J end by 8 bases, with 1 base between.

This chain connects TRBV25-1 to TRBJ1-4; TRBD1 matches at 9 bases. The trim removed 3 bases at V and 7 bases at J, leaving 6 bases unmatched. Germline CDR1 reads MGHDK; CDR2 reads SYGVNS. The CDR3 has 15 amino acids. DNA of the CDR3: TGTGCCAGCAGTGATCCCGGGACAGGGCTTGAAAAACTGTTTTTT. Translating it yields CASSDPGTGLEKLFF.

The rearrangement joins TRBV14 to TRBJ1-5; D is undetermined. V was clipped by 1 base and J by 4 bases, with 2 bases between them. The CDR3 is 12 amino acids. Per the germline V gene, CDR1 is SGHDN and CDR2 is FVKESK. CDR3 nucleotide sequence: TGTGCCAGCAGCCAAGGGAATCAGCCCCAGCATTTT. Protein sequence: CASSQGNQPQHF.

V gene TRBV5-1 combines with J gene TRBJ2-7; D gene ambiguous. V was shortened by 4 bases and J by 0 bases, with 14 bases between the two germline ends. This CDR3 has 15 amino acids. Germline assignment: CDR1 SGHRS and CDR2 YFSETQ. The CDR3 here is CASSPRVLHSYEQYF. The CDR3, as DNA: TGCGCCAGCAGCCCCCGGGTTCTTCACTCCTACGAGCAGTACTTC.

The rearrangement joins TRBV7-2 to TRBJ2-7; TRBD1 is a possible D gene (6 bases). Germline-derived CDR1 and CDR2 are SGHTA and FQGNSA. The CDR3 is 17 amino acids. The germline V and J ends were trimmed by 2 bases and 0 bases, with 17 bases remaining between them. The CDR3 DNA reads TGTGCCAGCAGCTTAATCTTTGGTGGGACACCCTCCTACGAGCAGTACTTC. This translates into CASSLIFGGTPSYEQYF.

CDR3 bases: TGTGCCAGCAGCCAAGCCACCGGGTCTGGCGAGCAGTACTTC. It is translated as CASSQATGSGEQYF. The chain has TRBV3-1 (or the pseudogene TRBV3-2) and TRBJ2-7, with D uncertain. V gave up 1 base and J gave up 6 bases, with 13 bases separating them. The CDR3 loop spans 14 amino acids. Germline V lookup: CDR1 LGHDT, CDR2 YNNKEL (reference sequence).

This chain links TRBV9 with TRBJ1-6; weak D call: TRBD1 (6 bases). Looked up from germline, CDR1 is SGDLS and CDR2 is YYNGEE. The CDR3 totals 15 residues. Trimming shortened V by 3 bases and J by 7 bases, and 14 bases separated the two germline ends. CDR3 in amino acids: CASSGNSTGNSPLHF. The CDR3 bases are TGTGCCAGCAGCGGAAACAGTACAGGGAATTCACCCCTCCACTTT.

V and J are TRBV7-9 and TRBJ2-1; D uncertain. CDR1 is SEHNR and CDR2 is FQNEAQ in the germline V gene (reference sequence). The CDR3 spans 17 residues. V lost 5 bases, J lost 1 base, and 18 bases lay in between. DNA of the CDR3: TGTGCCAGCAGCCCCAAATCGATTAGTCCGTCCTACAATGAGCAGTTCTTC. Translated, it gives CASSPKSISPSYNEQFF.

The V gene is TRBV9, the J gene TRBJ1-1; D unresolved. The germline V and J ends were trimmed by 0 bases and 7 bases, with 7 bases remaining between them. This CDR3 has 12 amino acids. In germline, CDR1 is SGDLS, CDR2 YYNGEE. The CDR3 nucleotides are TGTGCCAGCAGCGTAGGGGCAGGTGAAGCTTTCTTT. This encodes CASSVGAGEAFF.